This T cell receptor (beta chain) was identified in a study of blood T cell repertoires in COVID-19. Germline CDR1 SGHDT, CDR2 YYEEEE. The CDR3 sequence is 13 residues long. Trimming stripped 0 bases from V and 2 bases from J, with 5 bases between. Here immunoSEQ multiplex PCR was the method, and the copy in TCRdb shows in-frame clones only, minus some. The sample contains more than 65,000 clones, around 88% of which appear only once. The sequence derives from a man aged 45-65 years with active COVID-19. Specimen: peripheral blood. V and J are TRBV5-6 and TRBJ1-2, with D uncertain. CDR3 bases: TGTGCCAGCAGCTTGGTTCAGAACTATGGCTACACCTTC. This translates into CASSLVQNYGYTF.